The present T cell receptor beta chain was sequenced within a study of blood T cells in healthy people across ages. A J-beta primer mix and a sample-barcoded 5' primer were used in a second PCR of about 7 to 12 cycles. Each TCR beta cDNA got a 12-nucleotide random molecular identifier. TCRdb itself ran the 5' RACE reads through MiXCR, one entry per CDR3 protein. This sample has 1.4 million or so distinct CDR3 sequences; 40% to 45% occur once, and the top ten carry about 4.1%. The V gene lost 4 bases and the J gene lost 7 bases, with 10 bases spanning the gap. Germline CDR1 reads SEHNR; CDR2 reads FQNEAQ (reference sequence). CDR3 length: 13 residues.

This TCR derives from a woman aged 18-29 years in good health. This chain joins TRBV7-9 and TRBJ1-4, with D perhaps TRBD1 (6 bases). Sequencing was done on a sample of blood. The CDR3 nucleotides are TGTGCCAGCAGCTGGGACAATAGTGAAAAACTGTTTTTT. It is translated as CASSWDNSEKLFF.